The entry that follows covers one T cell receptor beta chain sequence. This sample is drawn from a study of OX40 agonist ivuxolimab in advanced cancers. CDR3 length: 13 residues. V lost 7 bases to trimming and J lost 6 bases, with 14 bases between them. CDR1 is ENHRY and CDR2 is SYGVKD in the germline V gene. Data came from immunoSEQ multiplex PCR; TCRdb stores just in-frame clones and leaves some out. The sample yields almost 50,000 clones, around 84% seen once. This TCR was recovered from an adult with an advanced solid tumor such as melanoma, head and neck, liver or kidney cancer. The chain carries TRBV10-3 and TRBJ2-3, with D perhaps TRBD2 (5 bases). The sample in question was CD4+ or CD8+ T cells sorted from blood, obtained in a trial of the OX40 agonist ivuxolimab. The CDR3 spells CAIMGVHGDTQYF. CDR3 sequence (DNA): TGTGCCATCATGGGAGTCCACGGGGATACGCAGTATTTT.